These T cell receptor beta chains were read from a single sample in a study of T cell responses to AZD1222 COVID-19 vaccine. Sequenced by immunoSEQ multiplex PCR; TCRdb stores in-frame clones only, minus some. The sample lists some 79,000 clones, 80% to 90% occurring once. This material consisted of peripheral blood, taken 28 days after the second AZD1222 dose. These receptors originate from an adult who received the AZD1222 COVID-19 vaccine. The CDR3 runs from the conserved cysteine through the conserved F or W. Fields, in order: D gene, clone size, V gene, J gene, CDR3 DNA, CDR3 protein. A D gene is named only where the DNA matches it firmly. Clone size is not always given. Where it is, it says once, few, many or a class for expanded clones.

D gene: -
clone size: -
V gene: TRBV19
J gene: TRBJ1-2
CDR3 DNA: TGTGCCAGTACTTTAGAGGGCGCCGGGGGTGGCTACACCTTC
CDR3 protein: CASTLEGAGGGYTF

D gene: TRBD2
clone size: -
V gene: TRBV12-5
J gene: TRBJ2-2
CDR3 DNA: TGTGCTAGTGGTCCCATCGGGGAGGGCCGAGGCGGGGAGCTGTTTTTT
CDR3 protein: CASGPIGEGRGGELFF

D gene: -
clone size: -
V gene: TRBV6-5
J gene: TRBJ1-1
CDR3 DNA: TGTGCCAGCAGACAGGGTGGAAAAAGGACGGCTTTCTTT
CDR3 protein: CASRQGGKRTAFF

D gene: -
clone size: once
V gene: TRBV11-3
J gene: TRBJ2-3
CDR3 DNA: TGTGCCAGCAGCTTACGGATTGGCACAGATACGCAGTATTTT
CDR3 protein: CASSLRIGTDTQYF

D gene: -
clone size: -
V gene: TRBV21-1
J gene: TRBJ2-7
CDR3 DNA: TGTGCCAGCAGGTACTTTACCTACGAGCAGTACTTC
CDR3 protein: CASRYFTYEQYF

D gene: -
clone size: few
V gene: TRBV28
J gene: TRBJ1-2
CDR3 DNA: TGTGCCTCCCAGACAGGCCGTGCAGGCTACACCTTC
CDR3 protein: CASQTGRAGYTF

D gene: -
clone size: -
V gene: TRBV5-4
J gene: TRBJ1-2
CDR3 DNA: TGTGCCAGCAGCTTGGCCGGGGGGAGGGACTATGGCTACACCTTC
CDR3 protein: CASSLAGGRDYGYTF

D gene: -
clone size: -
V gene: TRBV19
J gene: TRBJ1-5
CDR3 DNA: TGTGCCAGTAGTACCCGACAGACAGAGGAATATCAGCCCCAGCATTTT
CDR3 protein: CASSTRQTEEYQPQHF

D gene: TRBD2
clone size: -
V gene: TRBV10-3
J gene: TRBJ2-1
CDR3 DNA: TGTGCCATCAGTAGCGGGAGTAGCGAGCAGTTCTTC
CDR3 protein: CAISSGSSEQFF

D gene: -
clone size: -
V gene: TRBV27
J gene: TRBJ2-1
CDR3 DNA: TGTGCCAGCAGTTTATTAGCGGTCTCCTACAATGAGCAGTTCTTC
CDR3 protein: CASSLLAVSYNEQFF

D gene: TRBD1
clone size: -
V gene: TRBV7-9
J gene: TRBJ1-1
CDR3 DNA: TGTGCCGGAGGGGGCAGGGCGAACACTGAAGCTTTCTTT
CDR3 protein: CAGGGRANTEAFF

D gene: -
clone size: -
V gene: TRBV28
J gene: TRBJ1-3
CDR3 DNA: TGTGCCAGCAGTCAGGTTAGATCACCCTCTGGAAACACCATATATTTT
CDR3 protein: CASSQVRSPSGNTIYF

D gene: TRBD2
clone size: -
V gene: TRBV7-3
J gene: TRBJ2-5
CDR3 DNA: TGTGCCAGCAGCTACTCGACTAGCGGGCGGGAGACCCAGTACTTC
CDR3 protein: CASSYSTSGRETQYF

D gene: TRBD1
clone size: -
V gene: TRBV5-1
J gene: TRBJ1-4
CDR3 DNA: TGCGCCAGCAGCTTGGGGACAGGGGCCCTGCGCATGTTTTTT
CDR3 protein: CASSLGTGALRMFF

D gene: TRBD1
clone size: -
V gene: TRBV28
J gene: TRBJ1-2
CDR3 DNA: TGTGCCAGCAGTTTTACCAGGGGGCCTAATTTTGGCGACTACACCTTC
CDR3 protein: CASSFTRGPNFGDYTF

D gene: -
clone size: few
V gene: TRBV5-1
J gene: TRBJ1-4
CDR3 DNA: TGCGCCAGCAGCCAACAAGGGGCGGCCGGTGAAAAACTGTTTTTT
CDR3 protein: CASSQQGAAGEKLFF

D gene: TRBD1
clone size: -
V gene: TRBV19
J gene: TRBJ1-5
CDR3 DNA: TGTGCCAGTGGGGTTGGACAGGCGGAACAGCCCCAGCATTTT
CDR3 protein: CASGVGQAEQPQHF

D gene: -
clone size: -
V gene: TRBV6-5
J gene: TRBJ1-5
CDR3 DNA: TGTGCCAGCACCATGGACAGCGCCAATCAGCCCCAGCATTTT
CDR3 protein: CASTMDSANQPQHF

D gene: -
clone size: -
V gene: TRBV28
J gene: TRBJ2-7
CDR3 DNA: TGTGCCAGCAGTCCGGAAACGAGGGTAAAGAAATACGAGCAGTACTTC
CDR3 protein: CASSPETRVKKYEQYF

D gene: TRBD1
clone size: -
V gene: TRBV15
J gene: TRBJ1-2
CDR3 DNA: TGTGCCACCAGCAGATTGACAGGGGGCGGTAACTATGGCTACACCTTC
CDR3 protein: CATSRLTGGGNYGYTF

D gene: -
clone size: once
V gene: TRBV7-2
J gene: TRBJ2-3
CDR3 DNA: TGTGCCAGCAGCCCACACCGGGATACGCAGTATTTT
CDR3 protein: CASSPHRDTQYF

D gene: TRBD1
clone size: -
V gene: TRBV19
J gene: TRBJ1-5
CDR3 DNA: TGTGCCACTCTCCCCGGGACAGGGGCCAATCAGCCCCAGCATTTT
CDR3 protein: CATLPGTGANQPQHF

D gene: -
clone size: once
V gene: TRBV18
J gene: TRBJ1-5
CDR3 DNA: TGTGCCAGCTCACCAAGCAGAGTTCGCAATCAGCCCCAGCATTTT
CDR3 protein: CASSPSRVRNQPQHF